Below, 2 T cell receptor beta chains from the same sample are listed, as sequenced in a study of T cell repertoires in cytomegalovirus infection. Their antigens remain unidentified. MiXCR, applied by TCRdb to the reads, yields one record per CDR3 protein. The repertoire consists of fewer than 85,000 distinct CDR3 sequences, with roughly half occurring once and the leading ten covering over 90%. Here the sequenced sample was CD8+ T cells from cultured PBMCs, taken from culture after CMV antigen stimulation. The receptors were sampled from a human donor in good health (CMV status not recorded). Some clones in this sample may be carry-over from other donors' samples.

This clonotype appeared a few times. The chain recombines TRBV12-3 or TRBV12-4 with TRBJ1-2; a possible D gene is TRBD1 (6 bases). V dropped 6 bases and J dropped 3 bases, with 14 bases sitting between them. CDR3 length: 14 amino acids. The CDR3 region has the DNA TGTGCCAGCAGCGAGGACAGTCTGTACTATGGCTACACCTTC. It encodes CASSEDSLYYGYTF.

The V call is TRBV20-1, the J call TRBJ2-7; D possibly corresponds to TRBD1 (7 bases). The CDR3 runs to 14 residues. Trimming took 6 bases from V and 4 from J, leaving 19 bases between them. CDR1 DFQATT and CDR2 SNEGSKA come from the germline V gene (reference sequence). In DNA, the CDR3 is TGCAGTGCCCCCCACGAGCAGGGGGGTTACGAGCAGTACTTC. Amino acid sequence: CSAPHEQGGYEQYF.